One sample yielded the 21 T cell receptor beta chains listed below, sequenced in a study of a mutant IDH1 vaccine in newly diagnosed glioma. TCRdb's table, derived via immunoSEQ multiplex PCR, lists solely in-frame clones and lacks some. The sample consists of 60,000 to 75,000 clones, roughly 80% of them appearing once. These receptors' antigens are unknown. Time point described: week 11, during vaccination. Doses comprised 300 ug of mutant IDH1 20-mer peptide each, plus topical imiquimod. The sequences come from PBMCs, collected from a glioma patient whose treatment included an IDH1 peptide vaccine. These receptors were taken from a man aged 25 to 40 with glioma.

V is TRBV15 and J is TRBJ2-4; no firm D call. CDR1 LNHNV and CDR2 YYDKDF come from the germline V gene (reference sequence). The CDR3 consists of 12 residues. V gave up 6 bases and J gave up 5 bases, with 8 bases separating them. The CDR3, as DNA: TGTGCCACCAGGTCCTCCGAAAACATTCAGTACTTC. The encoded protein is CATRSSENIQYF. Full variable domain (remainder filled in from reference TRBV15 and TRBJ2-4): DAMVIQNPRYQVTQFGKPVTLSCSQTLNHNVMYWYQQKSSQAPKLLFHYYDKDFNNEADTPDNFQSRRPNTSFCFLDIRSPGLGDTAMYLCATRSSENIQYFGAGTRLSVL.

CDR3 sequence: CATSTHEEAGPYNEQFF. Here the CDR3 DNA reads TGTGCCACCAGCACTCACGAGGAAGCGGGACCCTACAATGAGCAGTTCTTC. This chain links TRBV15 with TRBJ2-1, with 7 bases that match TRBD2. V shed 4 bases and J 2 bases; nucleotides not matched to a gene: 11. CDR1 and CDR2 (germline): LNHNV, YYDKDF (reference sequence). This CDR3 has 17 amino acids. The complete variable domain, with remaining parts taken from reference TRBV15 and TRBJ2-1, reads DAMVIQNPRYQVTQFGKPVTLSCSQTLNHNVMYWYQQKSSQAPKLLFHYYDKDFNNEADTPDNFQSRRPNTSFCFLDIRSPGLGDTAMYLCATSTHEEAGPYNEQFFGPGTRLTVL.

The rearrangement joins TRBV5-1 to TRBJ2-7; 10 bases agree with TRBD2. CDR3 length: 16 residues. Trimming removed 4 bases from V and 1 base from J; junction bases left unmatched: 8. Germline CDR1 reads SGHRS; CDR2 reads YFSETQ. The CDR3 DNA sequence: TGCGCCAGCAGCCCCCTAGCGGGAGATGGGTCCTACGAGCAGTACTTC. It yields the protein CASSPLAGDGSYEQYF.

This clone was found a few times. This chain links TRBV5-6 with TRBJ1-2; D might be TRBD1 (5 bases). Trimming shortened V by 7 bases and J by 6 bases, and 10 bases separated the two germline ends. This CDR3 has 11 residues. CDR1 and CDR2 from the germline V gene are SGHDT and YYEEEE. CDR3 in amino acids: CASSLQDGYTF. The CDR3 coding sequence is TGTGCCAGCTCCCTACAGGATGGCTACACCTTC.

This clone was detected only once. The chain couples TRBV21-1 to TRBJ2-5; the table calls TRBD2, which could not be checked here. TRBJ2-7 explains the end of the DNA better; the J call may be wrong. TRBV21-1 is tagged as a pseudogene. The CDR3 consists of 14 residues. CDR3 bases: TGTGCCCTCGTGGAGAGGGCGAGGGATCACGAGCAGTACTTC. This encodes CALVERARDHEQYF.

Worth noting for this clone: This sample also contains other DNA sequences that code for the same CDR3. The rearrangement uses TRBV2 and TRBJ1-4; D unresolved. The ends were cut back, 6 bases at V and 2 bases at J, with 13 bases in the middle. CDR3 size: 15 residues. Germline V CDR1 and CDR2: SNHLY, FYNNEI. The CDR3 coding sequence is TGTGCCAGCAGCGGCCAGACGGCTACTAATGAAAAACTGTTTTTT. It translates to CASSGQTATNEKLFF.

This clone was detected only once. The chain couples TRBV30 to TRBJ2-7; 10 positions match TRBD1. The CDR3 has 15 amino acids. Trimming removed 2 bases from V and 3 bases from J; junction bases left unmatched: 7. Germline V gene lookup returns CDR1 GTSNPN and CDR2 SVGIG (reference sequence). The DNA of the CDR3 is TGTGCCTGGAGTACGGCGGGACAGGGGATCTACGAGCAGTACTTC. As protein: CAWSTAGQGIYEQYF.

CDR3 coding DNA: TGTGCCAGCACCCCCGGAGGGGGCGTCTATGGCTACACCTTC. Amino acids: CASTPGGGVYGYTF. The V gene is TRBV28, the J gene TRBJ1-2; 7 positions agree with TRBD1. CDR1 MDHEN and CDR2 SYDVKM come from the germline V gene. V was clipped by 7 bases and J by 4 bases; unmatched bases: 9. This CDR3 contains 14 residues.

The chain uses TRBV6-6 and TRBJ1-5; perhaps TRBD1 as D (6 bases). CDR1 is MNHNY and CDR2 is SVGAGI in the germline V gene (reference sequence). V dropped 6 bases and J dropped 4 bases, with 13 bases sitting between them. The CDR3 runs to 14 residues. The CDR3 region is CASRKGGTNQPQHF. The CDR3 DNA follows: TGTGCCAGCAGGAAGGGGGGAACAAATCAGCCCCAGCATTTT.

The chain has TRBV19 and TRBJ1-4; D gene unclear. Germline CDR1 is LNHDA and CDR2 is SQIVND (reference sequence). Trimming stripped 10 bases from V and 3 bases from J, with 21 bases between. The CDR3 consists of 16 residues. The CDR3 loop is CANIVYMGQSNEKLFF. CDR3 DNA: TGTGCCAACATAGTATACATGGGCCAGTCTAATGAAAAACTGTTTTTT.

This clone was found a few times. This chain uses TRBV28 with TRBJ2-1, with a tentative D call TRBD2 (6 bases). The CDR3 runs to 13 residues. Trimming cost V 10 bases and J 8 bases, with 18 bases left between them. Looked up from germline, CDR1 is MDHEN and CDR2 is SYDVKM. This chain's CDR3 is CAILGLRSYEQFF. The CDR3 coding sequence is TGTGCCATCCTGGGACTTCGAAGCTATGAGCAGTTCTTC.

This clone turned up a few times. The chain recombines TRBV7-6 with TRBJ2-5, with D perhaps TRBD2 (5 bases). Trimming stripped 6 bases from V and 4 bases from J, with 18 bases between. This CDR3 has 15 residues. The V gene's germline CDR1 is SGHVS and CDR2 FNYEAQ. CDR3 in DNA: TGTGCCAGCAGGACTAAAGCCGGGCCGGGAGAGACCCAGTACTTC. This codes for CASRTKAGPGETQYF.

The V call is TRBV5-1, the J call TRBJ2-7; 8 positions match TRBD1. The CDR3 spans 13 residues. V lost 4 bases and J lost 1; bases outside the gene matches: 1. The germline V gene encodes CDR1 SGHRS and CDR2 YFSETQ. The CDR3 here is CASSRDRSYEQYF. CDR3 coding DNA: TGCGCCAGCAGCCGGGACAGGTCCTACGAGCAGTACTTC.

This clone turned up a few times. The V call is TRBV19, the J call TRBJ2-2; tentatively, D is TRBD1 (6 bases). The CDR3 has 14 amino acids. CDR1 is LNHDA, CDR2 SQIVND, per germline (reference sequence). Between the trimmed V and J ends, which lost 5 bases and 6 bases, there was a span of 13 bases. CDR3 sequence (DNA): TGTGCCAGTAGTTTTCAGGGGATGGCCGGGGAGCTGTTTTTT. Translation: CASSFQGMAGELFF.

This chain links TRBV7-2 with TRBJ1-2; D remains unclear. The ends were cut back, 5 bases at V and 4 bases at J, with 11 bases in the middle. The CDR3 contains 13 residues. Per germline, CDR1 SGHTA and CDR2 FQGNSA. The CDR3 DNA sequence: TGTGCCAGCAGCGTCCGGGGTGGCTATGGCTACACCTTC. Translated: CASSVRGGYGYTF.

The J gene is TRBJ1-2, the V gene TRBV7-9, with D unresolved. Germline V gene sequence: CDR1 SEHNR, CDR2 FQNEAQ (reference sequence). Trimming stripped 5 bases from V and 7 bases from J, with 11 bases between. The CDR3 covers 12 residues. The CDR3 coding sequence is TGTGCCAGCAGCGCACGCGTGGCTGGCTACACCTTC. Its protein is CASSARVAGYTF. Full variable domain (missing parts from reference TRBV7-9 and TRBJ1-2): DTGVSQNPRHKITKRGQNVTFRCDPISEHNRLYWYRQTLGQGPEFLTYFQNEAQLEKSRLLSDRFSAERPKGSFSTLEIQRTEQGDSAMYLCASSARVAGYTFGSGTRLTVV.

The chain employs TRBV30 and TRBJ1-5; TRBD1 is a possible D gene (5 bases). This CDR3 has 14 amino acids. In germline, CDR1 is GTSNPN, CDR2 SVGIG (reference sequence). Trimming left V 4 bases short and J 6 bases short, with 16 bases between. CDR3 bases: TGTGCCTGGACCATCAAAGGCGGGGGTCAGCCCCAGCATTTT. Translating gives CAWTIKGGGQPQHF. The variable domain in full, with the rest retrieved from reference TRBV30 and TRBJ1-5, is SQTIHQWPATLVQPVGSPLSLECTVEGTSNPNLYWYRQAAGRGLQLLFYSVGIGQISSEVPQNLSASRPQDRQFILSSKKLLLSDSGFYLCAWTIKGGGQPQHFGDGTRLSIL.

This chain joins TRBV7-2 and TRBJ2-7, with D perhaps matching TRBD2 (6 bases). Germline CDR1 and CDR2: SGHTA and FQGNSA. The V end lost 11 bases, the J end lost 0 bases, and 17 bases lay between the germline ends. The CDR3 contains 14 residues. This CDR3 reads CAGGGSGSSYEQYF. Written as DNA, the CDR3 is TGTGCCGGCGGCGGTAGCGGCAGCTCCTACGAGCAGTACTTC.

The rearrangement joins TRBV7-3 to TRBJ1-1; D gene ambiguous. With 5 bases removed from V and 3 bases from J, the gap between germline ends came to 10 bases. Per germline, CDR1 SGHTA and CDR2 FQGTGA. The CDR3 loop spans 13 amino acids. CDR3 sequence reads: CASSRLGDTEAFF. The CDR3, as DNA: TGTGCCAGCAGCCGATTGGGAGACACTGAAGCTTTCTTT.

The CDR3 bases are TGTGCCAGCAGTGAAGTCGGACAGGGGGCCTACGAGCAGTACTTC. Protein sequence: CASSEVGQGAYEQYF. The genes are TRBV2 and TRBJ2-7; 10 nucleotides match TRBD1. Germline V CDR1 and CDR2: SNHLY, FYNNEI. V trimming: 1 base; J trimming: 2 bases; junction bases outside the gene matches: 2. CDR3 length: 15 residues.

The chain carries TRBV7-2 and TRBJ2-7; 12 bases map to TRBD2. Per the germline V gene, CDR1 is SGHTA and CDR2 is FQGNSA. The ends lost 5 bases at V and 2 bases at J; junction bases unmatched: 1. The CDR3 covers 14 residues. The CDR3 DNA reads as TGTGCCAGCAGCCGGACTAGCGGGGCCTACGAGCAGTACTTC. It specifies CASSRTSGAYEQYF.